This T cell receptor beta chain stems from a study of sequential checkpoint blockade in melanoma. In the study overall: Patients were randomized 1:1 to nivolumab-then-ipilimumab or ipilimumab-then-nivolumab first-line. Both treatment sequences were followed by maintenance nivolumab.

Profiling relied on immunoSEQ multiplex PCR, and the TCRdb table lists in-frame clones only, not all of them. Of more than 15,000 clones listed, 90% to 95% are singletons. Regarding treatment: randomized to nivolumab then ipilimumab (arm A) or the reverse (arm B). Patients had received no earlier DNA-damaging chemotherapy. Sorted cells were live CD3+CD8+, lacking CD19 and CD56, from PBMCs. The input for sequencing was CD8+ T cells sorted from blood (inferred from file names), taken from a patient given nivolumab and ipilimumab in sequence. This TCR derives from a human donor with melanoma.

This CDR3 reads CASSWAARNDYGYTF. For the CDR3, the DNA is TGTGCCAGTAGTTGGGCAGCACGCAACGACTATGGCTACACCTTC. This chain links TRBV19 with TRBJ1-2; D remains ambiguous. V lost 5 bases to trimming and J lost 3 bases, with 16 bases between them. This CDR3 has 15 residues. Germline CDR1 is LNHDA and CDR2 is SQIVND (reference sequence).